This TCR beta chain derives from a study of cytomegalovirus exposure and HLA in healthy donors. The study, taken as a whole, reports: Another analysis was done later, and it associated around 15,000 TCR beta sequences with HLA alleles at 0.05 false discovery rate. The records held CMV serostatus as the only immune exposure information.

The study ran its PCR with 60 Vbeta and 13 Jbeta primers. The assay was immunoSEQ multiplex PCR, and TCRdb's table has in-frame clones only and misses some. The repertoire consists of approximately 100,000 clones, with 82% occurring once and the leading ten covering 1.5% to 2%. This CDR3 has 14 residues. V trimming: 7 bases; J trimming: 8 bases; junction bases outside the gene matches: 4. Germline CDR1 and CDR2: SNHLY and FYNNEI. About this clone itself: Its antigen is not known.

This chain joins TRBV2 and TRBJ1-6, with 11 bases that match TRBD1. The TCR comes from a man in his fifties in good health and CMV-seronegative. Sequenced: PBMCs. The CDR3 bases are TGTGCCAGCACCCGGGGACAGGGGGATTCACCCCTCCACTTT. Translation: CASTRGQGDSPLHF.